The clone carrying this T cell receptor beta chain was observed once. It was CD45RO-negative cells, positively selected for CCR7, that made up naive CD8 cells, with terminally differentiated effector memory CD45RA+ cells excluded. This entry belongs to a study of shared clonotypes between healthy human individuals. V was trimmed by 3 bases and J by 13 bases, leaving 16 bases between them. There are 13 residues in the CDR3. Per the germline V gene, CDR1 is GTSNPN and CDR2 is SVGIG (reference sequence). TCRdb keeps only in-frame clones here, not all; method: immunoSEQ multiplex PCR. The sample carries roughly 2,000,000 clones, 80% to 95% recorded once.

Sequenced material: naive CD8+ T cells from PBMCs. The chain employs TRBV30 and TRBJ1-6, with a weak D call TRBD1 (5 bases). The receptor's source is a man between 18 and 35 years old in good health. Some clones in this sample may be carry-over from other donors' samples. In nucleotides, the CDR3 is TGTGCCTGGAGCCCCACGGGGGACCGCCCCCTCCACTTT. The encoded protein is CAWSPTGDRPLHF.